Included here is one TCR beta chain sequence, with context. Its antigen is currently unknown. This may be a read error: a much more frequent sequence differs by one nucleotide. The data were taken from a study of tumor and adjacent non-tumor tissue in lung cancer. No cell sorting was done before RNA was extracted from the tissue. More than 3 cm separated this lung sample from the edge of the tumor. Chemotherapy-naive patients with new lung cancer underwent thoracic surgery in China, August–November 2014. The germline V gene has CDR1 DFQATT and CDR2 SNEGSKA (reference sequence). This CDR3 spans 15 amino acids. V was clipped by 4 bases and J by 9 bases; unmatched bases: 11. Study-wide findings and caveats: Compared with tumor, normal lung showed significantly lower TCR diversity.

Three rounds of nested PCR, following a modified ARM-PCR protocol, produced the TCRbeta library. TCRdb reanalysed the multiplex PCR reads using MiXCR and keeps one entry per CDR3 protein. The sample has around 57,000 distinct CDR3 sequences; 61% are singletons. The TCR comes from a man in his 70s with non-small cell lung cancer. The chain uses TRBV20-1 and TRBJ2-1, with 11 bases identical to TRBD2. The sample comprised distant non-tumor lung tissue. CDR3 sequence (DNA): TGCAGTGCTAACGTGCTAGCGGGAGGCCCACTTGAGCAGTTCTTC. Encoded protein: CSANVLAGGPLEQFF.